Presented here are 5 T cell receptor beta chains from one specimen sequenced in a study of vaccination effects on CD4 cells after COVID-19. Only in-frame clones appear in the TCRdb table, and some are missing; sequencing was by immunoSEQ multiplex PCR. This sample carries tens of thousands of clones, approximately 61% of them seen once, and the ten largest clones take 4.5% to 7%. Antigens for these TCRs are unknown. CD4+ T cell isolation took place after 10 days of culture. Material: CD4+ T cells from PBMCs cultured without peptide, obtained before COVID-19 vaccination. The receptors were gathered from a human donor who received a COVID-19 vaccine.

This clone showed up just a few times. The chain couples TRBV20-1 to TRBJ1-1, with 8 bases identical to TRBD1. Germline V lookup: CDR1 DFQATT, CDR2 SNEGSKA (reference sequence). There are 10 residues in the CDR3. The junction had 3 bases not matched to a gene; V was cut back by 2 bases and J by 13 bases. The CDR3 loop is CSARYRGSFF. In nucleotides, the CDR3 is TGCAGTGCTAGATACAGGGGGAGTTTCTTT.

V gene TRBV5-1 combines with J gene TRBJ1-6; the match to TRBD1 covers 7 bases. CDR3 length: 14 amino acids. Germline CDR1 is SGHRS and CDR2 is YFSETQ. The V segment lost 4 bases and the J segment 9 bases; nucleotides outside the gene matches: 7. The CDR3 DNA reads as TGCGCCAGCAGCCCGCAGGGGGTCGGTTCACCCCTCCACTTT. Amino acid sequence: CASSPQGVGSPLHF.

The chain couples TRBV9 to TRBJ2-3, with 8 bases identical to TRBD1. The J segment lost 2 bases and the V segment lost 3 bases, leaving 2 bases of the junction unmatched. This CDR3 contains 14 residues. The V gene's germline CDR1 is SGDLS and CDR2 YYNGEE. This CDR3 reads CASSEGQVTDTQYF. CDR3 nucleotide sequence: TGTGCCAGCAGCGAGGGACAGGTCACAGATACGCAGTATTTT.

The rearrangement uses TRBV7-9 and TRBJ1-1; D remains ambiguous. Per germline, CDR1 SEHNR and CDR2 FQNEAQ (reference sequence). Trimming pared 6 bases from V and 0 bases from J, leaving 14 bases between. CDR3 length: 15 amino acids. The CDR3 loop reads CASSPRGFMNTEAFF. DNA of the CDR3: TGTGCCAGCAGTCCCCGGGGTTTTATGAACACTGAAGCTTTCTTT.

The CDR3 spells CASTPAYEQYF. The CDR3 nucleotides are TGTGCCAGCACCCCGGCCTACGAGCAGTACTTC. The rearrangement uses TRBV11-2 and TRBJ2-7, with D hard to call. Germline loops: CDR1 SGHAT, CDR2 FQNNGV. The V end was cut by 7 bases, the J end by 2 bases, with 6 bases between. The CDR3 has 11 amino acids.